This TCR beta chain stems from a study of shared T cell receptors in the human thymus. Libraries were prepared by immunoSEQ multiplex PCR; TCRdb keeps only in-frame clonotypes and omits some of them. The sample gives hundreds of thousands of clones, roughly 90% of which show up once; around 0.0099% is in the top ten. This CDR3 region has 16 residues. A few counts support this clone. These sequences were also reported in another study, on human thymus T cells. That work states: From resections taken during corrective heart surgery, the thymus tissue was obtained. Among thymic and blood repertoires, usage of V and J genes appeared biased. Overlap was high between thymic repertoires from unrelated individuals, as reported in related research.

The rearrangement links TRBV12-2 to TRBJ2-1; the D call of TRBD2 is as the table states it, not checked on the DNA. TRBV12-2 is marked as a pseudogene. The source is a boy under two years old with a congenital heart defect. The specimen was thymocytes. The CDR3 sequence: CASRLGGGGAYNEQFF. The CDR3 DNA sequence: TGTGCAAGTCGCTTAGGGGGCGGGGGGGCCTACAATGAGCAGTTCTTC.